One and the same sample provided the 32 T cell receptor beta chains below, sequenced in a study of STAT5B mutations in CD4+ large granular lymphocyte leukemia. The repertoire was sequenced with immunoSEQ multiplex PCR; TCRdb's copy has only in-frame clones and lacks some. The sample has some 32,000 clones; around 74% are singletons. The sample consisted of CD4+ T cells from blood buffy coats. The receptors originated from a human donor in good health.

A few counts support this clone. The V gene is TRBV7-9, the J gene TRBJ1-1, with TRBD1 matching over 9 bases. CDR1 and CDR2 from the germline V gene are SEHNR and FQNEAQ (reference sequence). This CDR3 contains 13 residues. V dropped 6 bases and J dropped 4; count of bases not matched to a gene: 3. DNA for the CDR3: TGTGCCAGCAGTTACAGGGGGCTCACTGAAGCTTTCTTT. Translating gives CASSYRGLTEAFF.

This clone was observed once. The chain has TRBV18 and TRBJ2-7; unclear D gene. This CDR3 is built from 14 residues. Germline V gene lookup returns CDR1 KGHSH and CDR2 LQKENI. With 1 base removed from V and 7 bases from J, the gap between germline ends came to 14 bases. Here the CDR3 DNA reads TGTGCCAGCTCACCACTAGCATTTGATGCAGAGCAGTACTTC. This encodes CASSPLAFDAEQYF. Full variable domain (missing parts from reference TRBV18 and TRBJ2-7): NAGVMQNPRHLVRRRGQEARLRCSPMKGHSHVYWYRQLPEEGLKFMVYLQKENIIDESGMPKERFSAEFPKEGPSILRIQQVVRGDSAAYFCASSPLAFDAEQYFGPGTRLTVT.

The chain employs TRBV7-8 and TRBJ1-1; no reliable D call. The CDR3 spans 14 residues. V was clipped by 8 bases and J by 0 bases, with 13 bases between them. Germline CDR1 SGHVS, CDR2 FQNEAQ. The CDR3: CASRRQPLNTEAFF. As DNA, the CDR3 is TGTGCCAGCCGTCGTCAACCATTGAACACTGAAGCTTTCTTT.

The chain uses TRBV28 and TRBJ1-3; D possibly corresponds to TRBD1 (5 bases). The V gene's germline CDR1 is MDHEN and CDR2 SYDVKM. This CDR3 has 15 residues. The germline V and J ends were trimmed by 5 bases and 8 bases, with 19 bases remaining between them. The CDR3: CASSAPRGARDTIYF. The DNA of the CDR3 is TGTGCCAGCAGTGCCCCGCGGGGCGCCCGAGACACCATATATTTT.

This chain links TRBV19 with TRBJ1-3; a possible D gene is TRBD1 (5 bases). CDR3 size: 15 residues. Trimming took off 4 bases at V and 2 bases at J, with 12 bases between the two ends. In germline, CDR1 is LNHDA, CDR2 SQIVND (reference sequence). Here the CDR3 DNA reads TGTGCCAGTAGTAAGGAGGGGCGCGCTGGAAACACCATATATTTT. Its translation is CASSKEGRAGNTIYF.

The CDR3 DNA sequence: TGTGCCAGCAGTCTAGGGTCGTCGCCGGGGGAGACCCAGTACTTC. Amino acid sequence: CASSLGSSPGETQYF. This sequence joins TRBV6-5 and TRBJ2-5, with TRBD2 as a possible D gene (5 bases). CDR1 MNHEY and CDR2 SVGAGI come from the germline V gene. V shed 5 bases and J shed 5 bases, with 18 bases lying between them. CDR3 length: 15 residues.

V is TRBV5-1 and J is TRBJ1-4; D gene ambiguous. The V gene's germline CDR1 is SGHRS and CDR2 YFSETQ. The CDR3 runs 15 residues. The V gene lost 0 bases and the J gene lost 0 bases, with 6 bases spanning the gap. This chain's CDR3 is CASSLGAATNEKLFF. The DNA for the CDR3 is TGCGCCAGCAGCTTGGGGGCAGCAACTAATGAAAAACTGTTTTTT.

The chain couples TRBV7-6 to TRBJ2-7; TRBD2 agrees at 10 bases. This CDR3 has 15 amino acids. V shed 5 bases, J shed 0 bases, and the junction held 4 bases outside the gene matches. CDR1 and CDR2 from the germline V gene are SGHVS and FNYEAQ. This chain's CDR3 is CASSRRTSGSYEQYF. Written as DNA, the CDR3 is TGTGCCAGCAGCCGTAGGACTAGCGGCTCCTACGAGCAGTACTTC.

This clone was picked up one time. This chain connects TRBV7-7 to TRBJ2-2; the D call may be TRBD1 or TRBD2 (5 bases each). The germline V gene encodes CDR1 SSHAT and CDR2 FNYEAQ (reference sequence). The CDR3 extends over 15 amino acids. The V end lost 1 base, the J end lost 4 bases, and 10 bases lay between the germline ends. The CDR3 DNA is TGTGCCAGCAGCTTAGAACATGGGGGCACCGGGGAGCTGTTTTTT. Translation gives CASSLEHGGTGELFF.

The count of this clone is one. CDR3 in DNA: TGTGCCAGCAGCTTAGCGCTCACAGGTGCGGCTGGGGCCAACGTCCTGACTTTC. Residues: CASSLALTGAAGANVLTF. The chain links TRBV7-9 to TRBJ2-6; TRBD1 is a possible D gene (5 bases). Germline V gives CDR1 SEHNR, CDR2 FQNEAQ (reference sequence). CDR3 length: 18 residues. Deletions cut 0 bases from V and 2 bases from J, with 14 bases between.

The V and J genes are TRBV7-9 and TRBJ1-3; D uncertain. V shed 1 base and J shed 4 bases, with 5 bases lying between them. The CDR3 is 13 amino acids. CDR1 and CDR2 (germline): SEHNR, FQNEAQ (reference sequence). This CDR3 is CASSLVWGNTIYF. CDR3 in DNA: TGTGCCAGCAGCTTAGTTTGGGGAAACACCATATATTTT.

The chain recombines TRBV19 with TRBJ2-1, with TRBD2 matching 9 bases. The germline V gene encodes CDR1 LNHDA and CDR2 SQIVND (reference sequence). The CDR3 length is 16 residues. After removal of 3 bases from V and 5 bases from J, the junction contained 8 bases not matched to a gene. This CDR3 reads CASSMTSGPIDNEQFF. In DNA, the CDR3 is TGTGCCAGTAGTATGACTAGCGGCCCGATCGACAATGAGCAGTTCTTC.

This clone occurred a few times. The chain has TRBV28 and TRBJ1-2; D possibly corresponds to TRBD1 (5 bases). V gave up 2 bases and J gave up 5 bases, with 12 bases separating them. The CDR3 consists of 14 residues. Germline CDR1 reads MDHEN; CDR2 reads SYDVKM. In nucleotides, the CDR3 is TGTGCCAGCAGTTTACGGAGGGGTAGATATGGCTACACCTTC. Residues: CASSLRRGRYGYTF.

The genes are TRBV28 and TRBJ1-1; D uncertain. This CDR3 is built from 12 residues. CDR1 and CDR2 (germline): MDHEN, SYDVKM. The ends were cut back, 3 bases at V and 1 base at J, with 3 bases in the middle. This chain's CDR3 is CASSLWNTEAFF. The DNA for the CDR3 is TGTGCCAGCAGTTTGTGGAACACTGAAGCTTTCTTT. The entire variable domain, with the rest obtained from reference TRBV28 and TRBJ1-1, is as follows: DVKVTQSSRYLVKRTGEKVFLECVQDMDHENMFWYRQDPGLGLRLIYFSYDVKMKEKGDIPEGYSVSREKKERFSLILESASTNQTSMYLCASSLWNTEAFFGQGTRLTVV.

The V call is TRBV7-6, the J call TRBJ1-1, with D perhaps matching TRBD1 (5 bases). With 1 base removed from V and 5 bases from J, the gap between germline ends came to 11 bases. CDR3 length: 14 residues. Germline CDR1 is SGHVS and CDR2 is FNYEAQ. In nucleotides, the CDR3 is TGTGCCAGCAGCTTAGAACAGGTGCAAACTGAAGCTTTCTTT. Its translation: CASSLEQVQTEAFF.

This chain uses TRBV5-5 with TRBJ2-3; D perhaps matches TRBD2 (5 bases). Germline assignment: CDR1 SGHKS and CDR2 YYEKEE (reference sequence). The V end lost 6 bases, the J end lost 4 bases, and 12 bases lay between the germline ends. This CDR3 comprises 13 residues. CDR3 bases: TGTGCCAGCACCTCCTGGGAGTCAGATACGCAGTATTTT. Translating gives CASTSWESDTQYF.

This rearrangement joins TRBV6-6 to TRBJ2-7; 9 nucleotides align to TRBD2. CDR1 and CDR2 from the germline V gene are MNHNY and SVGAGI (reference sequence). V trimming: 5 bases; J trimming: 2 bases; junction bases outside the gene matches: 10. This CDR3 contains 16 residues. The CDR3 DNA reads TGTGCCAGCAGTACTGGGGGGGCTAGCGGGGCCTACGAGCAGTACGTC. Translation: CASSTGGASGAYEQYV.

This CDR3 reads CASSLSRGQPQHF. The CDR3 DNA sequence: TGTGCCAGCAGCTTGTCCAGGGGACAGCCCCAGCATTTT. The V gene is TRBV7-2, the J gene TRBJ1-5; perhaps TRBD1 as D (6 bases). The CDR3 covers 13 residues. Germline CDR1 SGHTA, CDR2 FQGNSA. Trimming pared 3 bases from V and 7 bases from J, leaving 10 bases between.

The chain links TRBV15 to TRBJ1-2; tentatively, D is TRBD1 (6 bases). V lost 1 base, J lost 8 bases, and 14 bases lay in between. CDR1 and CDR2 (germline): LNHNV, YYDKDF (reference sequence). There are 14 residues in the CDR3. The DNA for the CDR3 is TGTGCCACCAGCAGAGCCGGACAGCGTGTGGGCTACACCTTC. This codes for CATSRAGQRVGYTF.

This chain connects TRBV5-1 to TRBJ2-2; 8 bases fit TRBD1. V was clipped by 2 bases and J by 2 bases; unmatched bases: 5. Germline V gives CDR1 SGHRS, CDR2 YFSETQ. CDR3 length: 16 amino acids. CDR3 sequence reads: CASSLHGTGNTGELFF. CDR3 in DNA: TGCGCCAGCAGCTTACACGGGACAGGAAACACCGGGGAGCTGTTTTTT.

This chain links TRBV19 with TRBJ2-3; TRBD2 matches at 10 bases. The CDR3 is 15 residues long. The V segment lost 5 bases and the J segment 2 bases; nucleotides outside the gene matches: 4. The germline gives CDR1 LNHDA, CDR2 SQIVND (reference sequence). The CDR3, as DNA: TGTGCCAGTAGTGTAGCGGGGGGACACACAGATACGCAGTATTTT. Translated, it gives CASSVAGGHTDTQYF.

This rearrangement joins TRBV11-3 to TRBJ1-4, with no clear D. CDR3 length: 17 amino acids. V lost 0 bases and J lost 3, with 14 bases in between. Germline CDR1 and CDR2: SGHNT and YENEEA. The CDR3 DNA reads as TGTGCCAGCAGCTTAGATTCAGTCGCTACACCTAATGAAAAACTGTTTTTT. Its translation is CASSLDSVATPNEKLFF.

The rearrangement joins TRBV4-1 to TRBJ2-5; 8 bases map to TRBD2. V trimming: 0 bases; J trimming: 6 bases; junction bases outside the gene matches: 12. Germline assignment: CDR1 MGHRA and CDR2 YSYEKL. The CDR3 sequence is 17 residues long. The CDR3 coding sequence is TGCGCCAGCAGCCAAGAGGGGGGTGCGGGACTAGAGAAGACCCAGTACTTC. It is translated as CASSQEGGAGLEKTQYF.

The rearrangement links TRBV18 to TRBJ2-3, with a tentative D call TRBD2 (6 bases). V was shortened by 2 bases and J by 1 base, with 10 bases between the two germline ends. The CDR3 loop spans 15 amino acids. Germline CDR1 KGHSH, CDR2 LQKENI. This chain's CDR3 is CASSPGASGTDTQYF. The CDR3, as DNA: TGTGCCAGCTCACCAGGGGCTAGCGGCACAGATACGCAGTATTTT. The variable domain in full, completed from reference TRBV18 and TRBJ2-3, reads NAGVMQNPRHLVRRRGQEARLRCSPMKGHSHVYWYRQLPEEGLKFMVYLQKENIIDESGMPKERFSAEFPKEGPSILRIQQVVRGDSAAYFCASSPGASGTDTQYFGPGTRLTVL.

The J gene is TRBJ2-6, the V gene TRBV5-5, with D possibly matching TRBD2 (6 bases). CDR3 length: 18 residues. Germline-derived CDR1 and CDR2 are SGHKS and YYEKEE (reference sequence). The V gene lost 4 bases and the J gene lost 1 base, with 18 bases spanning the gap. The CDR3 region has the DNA TGTGCCAGCAGCATCCTCGGGGCAGGGAGGTCTGGGGCCAACGTCCTGACTTTC. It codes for CASSILGAGRSGANVLTF. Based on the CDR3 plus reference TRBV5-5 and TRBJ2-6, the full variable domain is DAGVTQSPTHLIKTRGQQVTLRCSPISGHKSVSWYQQVLGQGPQFIFQYYEKEERGRGNFPDRFSARQFPNYSSELNVNALLLGDSALYLCASSILGAGRSGANVLTFGAGSRLTVL.

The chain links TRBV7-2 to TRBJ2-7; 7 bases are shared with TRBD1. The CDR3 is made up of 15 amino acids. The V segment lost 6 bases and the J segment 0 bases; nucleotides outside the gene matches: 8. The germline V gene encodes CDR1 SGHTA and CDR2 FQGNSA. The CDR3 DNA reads TGTGCCAGCAGTACTCAACAGGGGAGCTCCTACGAGCAGTACTTC. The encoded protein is CASSTQQGSSYEQYF.

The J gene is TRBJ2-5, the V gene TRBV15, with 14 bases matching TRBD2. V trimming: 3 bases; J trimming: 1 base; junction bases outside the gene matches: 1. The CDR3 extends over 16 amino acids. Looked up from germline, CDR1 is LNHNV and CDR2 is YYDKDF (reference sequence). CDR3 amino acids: CATSRGLAGAQETQYF. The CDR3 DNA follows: TGTGCCACCAGCAGGGGACTAGCGGGAGCCCAAGAGACCCAGTACTTC.

This CDR3 reads CASSLRYGGYEETQYF. In nucleotides, the CDR3 is TGTGCCAGCAGCCTGCGCTATGGCGGCTATGAAGAGACCCAGTACTTC. The V gene is TRBV13, the J gene TRBJ2-5; no definite D call. This CDR3 is built from 16 residues. The germline V gene has CDR1 PRHDT and CDR2 FYEKMQ (reference sequence). Trimming removed 5 bases from V and 3 bases from J, with 19 bases in between.

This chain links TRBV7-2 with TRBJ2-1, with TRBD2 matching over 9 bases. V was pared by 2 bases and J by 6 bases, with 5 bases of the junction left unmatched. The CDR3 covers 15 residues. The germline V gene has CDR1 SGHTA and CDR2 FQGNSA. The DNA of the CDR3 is TGTGCCAGCAGCTTACACCTGACTAGCGGCAATGAGCAGTTCTTC. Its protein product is CASSLHLTSGNEQFF.

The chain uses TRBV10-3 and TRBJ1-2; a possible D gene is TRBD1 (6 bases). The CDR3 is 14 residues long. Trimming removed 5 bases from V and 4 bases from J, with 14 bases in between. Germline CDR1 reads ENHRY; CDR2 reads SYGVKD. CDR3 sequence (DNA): TGTGCCATCAGTCCCGGACAGCTCATCTATGGCTACACCTTC. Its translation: CAISPGQLIYGYTF.

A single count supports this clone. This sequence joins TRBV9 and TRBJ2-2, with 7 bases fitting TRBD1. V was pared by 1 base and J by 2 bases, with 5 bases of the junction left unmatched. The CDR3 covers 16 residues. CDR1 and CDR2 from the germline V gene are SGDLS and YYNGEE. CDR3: CASSVRTGANTGELFF. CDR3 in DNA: TGTGCCAGCAGCGTAAGAACAGGGGCAAACACCGGGGAGCTGTTTTTT.

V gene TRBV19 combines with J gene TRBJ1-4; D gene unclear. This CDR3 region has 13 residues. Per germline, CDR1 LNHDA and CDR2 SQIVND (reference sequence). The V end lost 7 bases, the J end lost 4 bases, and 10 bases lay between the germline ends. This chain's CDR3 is CASKGQFNEKLFF. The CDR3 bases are TGTGCCAGTAAAGGGCAGTTTAATGAAAAACTGTTTTTT.